A single sample is the source of the 17 T cell receptor beta chains below, sequenced in a study of glioma-infiltrating T cells after dendritic cell vaccination. Time point meaning: after dendritic cell vaccination, including at tumor progression/relapse. The table came from immunoSEQ multiplex PCR; TCRdb's copy has only in-frame clones and leaves some out. The sample includes tens of thousands of clones, 75% to 90% of them seen just once. The specimen was blood, collected after dendritic cell vaccination. The receptor source for this set is a human donor with glioblastoma.

V and J are TRBV27 and TRBJ1-5, with a weak D call TRBD1 (5 bases). Deletions cut 8 bases from V and 6 bases from J, with 20 bases between. Germline lookup yields CDR1 MNHEY and CDR2 SMNVEV (reference sequence). This CDR3 is built from 15 residues. This CDR3 is CASSLGQGVTQPQHF. DNA for the CDR3: TGTGCCAGCTCCCTAGGGCAGGGTGTGACTCAGCCCCAGCATTTT.

This clone was counted a single time. The J gene is TRBJ1-1, the V gene TRBV7-9, with TRBD1 matching over 7 bases. The J segment lost 5 bases and the V segment lost 2 bases, leaving 5 bases of the junction unmatched. Germline-derived CDR1 and CDR2 are SEHNR and FQNEAQ (reference sequence). This CDR3 is built from 14 residues. The CDR3 here is CASSLPGGTTEAFF. The CDR3 DNA reads as TGTGCCAGCAGCTTACCAGGGGGTACGACTGAAGCTTTCTTT.

The V call is TRBV9, the J call TRBJ2-1; 9 bases fit TRBD1. V lost 4 bases, J lost 11 bases, and 10 bases stayed unmatched. Germline V gives CDR1 SGDLS, CDR2 YYNGEE. This CDR3 has 14 residues. CDR3 amino acids: CASSLRDRVLQQFF. The CDR3 DNA is TGTGCCAGCAGCCTTCGGGACAGGGTATTGCAGCAGTTCTTC.

The chain is built from TRBV7-2 and TRBJ2-5; tentative D call: TRBD2 (6 bases). This CDR3 spans 15 amino acids. Trimming stripped 1 base from V and 7 bases from J, with 16 bases between. CDR1 is SGHTA and CDR2 is FQGNSA in the germline V gene. The CDR3 is CASSLEQEAGGTQYF. The CDR3 nucleotides are TGTGCCAGCAGCTTAGAACAGGAGGCCGGGGGGACCCAGTACTTC.

The chain recombines TRBV30 with TRBJ2-2; TRBD1 matches 7 bases. V lost 5 bases, J lost 1 base, and 1 base stayed unmatched. The CDR3 consists of 13 residues. The germline CDR1 and CDR2 sequences are GTSNPN and SVGIG (reference sequence). DNA of the CDR3: TGTGCCTGGCGGGACAGGAACACCGGGGAGCTGTTTTTT. Translation: CAWRDRNTGELFF.

CDR3 sequence reads: CASTAPGQRNSPLHF. The CDR3 DNA reads as TGCGCCAGCACAGCTCCGGGACAACGAAATTCACCCCTCCACTTT. V gene TRBV23-1 combines with J gene TRBJ1-6; D possibly corresponds to TRBD1 (6 bases). TRBV23-1 carries the ORF label, with uncertain function. The V and J ends lost 7 bases and 7 bases respectively, with 17 bases between them. The CDR3 runs 15 residues.

This chain links TRBV15 with TRBJ2-3, with D maybe TRBD2 (5 bases). Trimming stripped 1 base from V and 4 bases from J, with 12 bases between. The CDR3 has 15 residues. The germline V gene encodes CDR1 LNHNV and CDR2 YYDKDF (reference sequence). As DNA, the CDR3 is TGTGCCACCAGCAGAGGCCCAGCGGAAGCAGATACGCAGTATTTT. This encodes CATSRGPAEADTQYF.

V gene TRBV2 combines with J gene TRBJ2-5, with a possible D match to TRBD1 (6 bases). Trimming removed 5 bases from V and 5 bases from J, with 15 bases in between. The CDR3 has 14 amino acids. Germline-derived CDR1 and CDR2 are SNHLY and FYNNEI. CDR3 nucleotides: TGTGCCAGCAGTTCGGACAGAGCGGTGGAGACCCAGTACTTC. This sequence encodes CASSSDRAVETQYF.

This chain joins TRBV5-4 and TRBJ1-2; D gene uncertain. CDR3 length equals 13 residues. V lost 4 bases and J lost 1, with 8 bases in between. CDR1 SGHNT and CDR2 YYREEE come from the germline V gene (reference sequence). Written as DNA, the CDR3 is TGTGCCAGCAGCCTAGGCGGTAACTATGGCTACACCTTC. Its translation: CASSLGGNYGYTF.

V and J are TRBV5-6 and TRBJ1-2, with a tentative D call TRBD1 (5 bases). Germline CDR1 reads SGHDT; CDR2 reads YYEEEE. The CDR3 has 13 residues. V was clipped by 4 bases and J by 7 bases, with 14 bases between them. CDR3 sequence reads: CASSLIGGSGYTF. The CDR3 nucleotides are TGTGCCAGCAGCCTGATCGGGGGGTCTGGCTACACCTTC.

The chain links TRBV6-5 to TRBJ1-5, with 8 bases aligning to TRBD1. J was trimmed by 5 bases and V by 7 bases; bases with no gene match: 4. The CDR3 is 13 residues long. Germline loops: CDR1 MNHEY, CDR2 SVGAGI. The CDR3: CASKKTGDQPQHF. In DNA, the CDR3 is TGTGCCAGCAAAAAGACAGGGGATCAGCCCCAGCATTTT.

With respect to this clone: The sample holds other DNA sequences that translate to the same CDR3. V usage is TRBV5-4 and J usage is TRBJ1-4; TRBD1 matches 9 bases. Germline V gene lookup returns CDR1 SGHNT and CDR2 YYREEE (reference sequence). Trimming removed 2 bases from V and 1 base from J; junction bases left unmatched: 3. There are 16 residues in the CDR3. Written as DNA, the CDR3 is TGTGCCAGCAGCTTACAGGGGGCAGGAACTAATGAAAAACTGTTTTTT. As protein: CASSLQGAGTNEKLFF.

The V gene is TRBV29-1, the J gene TRBJ2-1; 9 bases are shared with TRBD1. This CDR3 has 13 residues. Germline assignment: CDR1 SQVTM and CDR2 ANQGSEA. After removal of 7 bases from V and 6 bases from J, the junction contained 7 bases not matched to a gene. The CDR3 DNA sequence: TGCAGCGCCACCGGGACAGGGACCAATGAGCAGTTCTTC. Translated: CSATGTGTNEQFF.

The chain carries TRBV11-3 and TRBJ2-6, with D unclear. The CDR3 consists of 15 residues. The germline V gene has CDR1 SGHNT and CDR2 YENEEA. V was clipped by 1 base and J by 4 bases, with 8 bases between them. Here the CDR3 reads CASSLGQSGANVLTF. The CDR3 bases are TGTGCCAGCAGCTTAGGTCAATCCGGGGCCAACGTCCTGACTTTC.

This chain joins TRBV19 and TRBJ2-7; the D gene is possibly TRBD1 (5 bases). V was pared by 3 bases and J by 3 bases, with 15 bases between. CDR3 length: 15 amino acids. Germline V gene sequence: CDR1 LNHDA, CDR2 SQIVND (reference sequence). CDR3 DNA sequence: TGTGCCAGTAGTATGTATTCAGGGTCAGACTACGAGCAGTACTTC. Its translation: CASSMYSGSDYEQYF.

This clone is a singleton in its sample. CDR3 in DNA: TGCGCCAGCAGCCAAGGTATCGACAATGAGCAGTTCTTC. Amino acids: CASSQGIDNEQFF. The rearrangement uses TRBV4-1 and TRBJ2-1; D ambiguous. In germline, CDR1 is MGHRA, CDR2 YSYEKL. The CDR3 runs to 13 residues. V lost 1 base to trimming and J lost 5 bases, with 6 bases between them.

This clone has just one count. The J gene is TRBJ2-3, the V gene TRBV4-1; maybe TRBD2 (5 bases). Germline V gene lookup returns CDR1 MGHRA and CDR2 YSYEKL. The CDR3 spans 14 residues. Trimming stripped 4 bases from V and 2 bases from J, with 10 bases between. CDR3 residues: CASSLNGDTDTQYF. Here the CDR3 DNA reads TGCGCCAGCAGCCTCAACGGGGACACAGATACGCAGTATTTT.